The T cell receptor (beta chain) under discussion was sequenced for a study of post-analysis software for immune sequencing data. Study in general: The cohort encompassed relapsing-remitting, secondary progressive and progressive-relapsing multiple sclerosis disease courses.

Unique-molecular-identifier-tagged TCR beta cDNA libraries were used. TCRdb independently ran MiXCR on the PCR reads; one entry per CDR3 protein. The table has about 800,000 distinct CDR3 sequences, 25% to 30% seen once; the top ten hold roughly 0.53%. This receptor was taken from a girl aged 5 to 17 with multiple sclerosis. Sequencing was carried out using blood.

This chain's CDR3 is CASSSSDREDYGYTF. In DNA form, the CDR3 reads TGCGCCAGCAGCTCCTCGGACCGGGAGGACTATGGCTACACCTTC. The chain combines TRBV5-1 with TRBJ1-2; D remains ambiguous. The V end lost 3 bases, the J end lost 3 bases, and 15 bases lay between the germline ends. CDR1 and CDR2 from the germline V gene are SGHRS and YFSETQ. The CDR3 loop spans 15 amino acids.